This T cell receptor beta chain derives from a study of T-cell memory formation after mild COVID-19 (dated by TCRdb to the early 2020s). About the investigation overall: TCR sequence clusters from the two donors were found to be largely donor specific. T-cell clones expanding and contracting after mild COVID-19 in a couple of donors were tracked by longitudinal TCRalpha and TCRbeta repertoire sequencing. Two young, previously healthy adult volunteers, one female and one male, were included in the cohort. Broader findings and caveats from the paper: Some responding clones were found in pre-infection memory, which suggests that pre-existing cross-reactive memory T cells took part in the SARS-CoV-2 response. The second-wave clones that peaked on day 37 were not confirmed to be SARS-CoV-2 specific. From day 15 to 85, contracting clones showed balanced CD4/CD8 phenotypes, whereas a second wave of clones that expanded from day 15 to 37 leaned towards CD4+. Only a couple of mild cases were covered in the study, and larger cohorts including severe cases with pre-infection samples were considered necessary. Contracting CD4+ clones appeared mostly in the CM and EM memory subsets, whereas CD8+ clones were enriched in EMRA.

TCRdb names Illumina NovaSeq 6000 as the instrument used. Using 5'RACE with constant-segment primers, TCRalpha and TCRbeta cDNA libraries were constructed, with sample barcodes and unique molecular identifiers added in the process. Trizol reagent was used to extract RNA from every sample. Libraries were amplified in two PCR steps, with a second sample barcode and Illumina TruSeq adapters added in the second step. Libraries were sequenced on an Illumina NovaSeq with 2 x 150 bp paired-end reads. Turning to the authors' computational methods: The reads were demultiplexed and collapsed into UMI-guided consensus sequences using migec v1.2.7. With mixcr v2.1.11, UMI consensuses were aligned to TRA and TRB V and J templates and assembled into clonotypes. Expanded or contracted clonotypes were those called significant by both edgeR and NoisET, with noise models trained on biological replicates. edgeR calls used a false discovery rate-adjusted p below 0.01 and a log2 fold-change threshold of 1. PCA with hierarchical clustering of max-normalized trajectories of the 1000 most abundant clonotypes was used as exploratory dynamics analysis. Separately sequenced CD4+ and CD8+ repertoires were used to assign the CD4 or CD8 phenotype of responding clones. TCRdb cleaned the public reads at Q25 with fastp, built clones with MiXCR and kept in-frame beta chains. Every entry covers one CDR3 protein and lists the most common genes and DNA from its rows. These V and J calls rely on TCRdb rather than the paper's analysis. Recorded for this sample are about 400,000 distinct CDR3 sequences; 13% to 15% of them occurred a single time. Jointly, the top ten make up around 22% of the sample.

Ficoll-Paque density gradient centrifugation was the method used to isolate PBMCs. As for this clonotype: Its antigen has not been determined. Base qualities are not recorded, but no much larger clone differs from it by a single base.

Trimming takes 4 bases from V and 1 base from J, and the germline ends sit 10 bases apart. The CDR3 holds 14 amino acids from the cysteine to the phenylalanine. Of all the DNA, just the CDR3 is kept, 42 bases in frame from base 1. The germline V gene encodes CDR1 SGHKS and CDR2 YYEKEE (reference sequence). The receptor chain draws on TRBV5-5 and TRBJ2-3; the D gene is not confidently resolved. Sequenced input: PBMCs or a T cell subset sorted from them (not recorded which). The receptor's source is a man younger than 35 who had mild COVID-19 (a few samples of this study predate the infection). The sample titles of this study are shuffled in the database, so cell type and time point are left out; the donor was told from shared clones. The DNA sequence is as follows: TGTGCCAGCAGCGTCCCTCTAGGCACAGATACGCAGTATTTT. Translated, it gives CASSVPLGTDTQYF. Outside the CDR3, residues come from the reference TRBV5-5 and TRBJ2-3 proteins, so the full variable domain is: DAGVTQSPTHLIKTRGQQVTLRCSPISGHKSVSWYQQVLGQGPQFIFQYYEKEERGRGNFPDRFSARQFPNYSSELNVNALLLGDSALYLCASSVPLGTDTQYFGPGTRLTVL.